Listed below are T cell receptor beta chains from one sample, sequenced in a study of vaccination and CD4 T cells after COVID-19. These TCRs' antigens remain unknown. TCRdb ran MiXCR on the PCR reads and lists one entry per CDR3 protein. The sample lists 7,500 to 8,000 distinct CDR3 sequences, approximately 60% occurring once. The source material was CD4+ T cells from blood, cultured in vitro. These receptors all come from a human donor in good health. Each CDR3 is given with its conserved first and last residue. The D gene is left open where the match is weak. Part of the rows lack a size; the others show once, few, many or a class for expanded clones.

>TRBJ2-6|large|TRBV11-2|TRBD1
CASSSGQGRSGANVLTF
TGTGCCAGCAGCTCAGGACAGGGGAGGTCTGGGGCCAACGTCCTGACTTTC
>TRBJ2-1|-|TRBV6-5|TRBD1
CASSYSRGQACEQFF
TGTGCCAGCAGTTACAGCAGGGGGCAAGCGTGTGAGCAGTTCTTC
>TRBJ1-1|-|TRBV5-1|-
CASSPAGAGDTEAFF
TGCGCCAGCAGCCCCGCGGGGGCTGGGGACACTGAAGCTTTCTTT
>TRBJ2-7|-|TRBV4-3|-
CASSQDISYEQYF
TGCGCCAGCAGCCAAGATATTTCCTACGAGCAGTACTTC
>TRBJ1-1|-|TRBV29-1|-
CSVAILGANEAFF
TGCAGCGTCGCCATTTTGGGGGCGAATGAAGCTTTCTTT
>TRBJ1-3|-|TRBV3-1|TRBD1
CASSQRTGVNTIYF
TGTGCCAGCAGCCAAAGGACAGGGGTAAACACCATATATTTT
>TRBJ1-1|-|TRBV27|TRBD1
CASRYGTGGLETEAFF
TGTGCCAGCAGGTACGGGACAGGGGGCCTGGAGACTGAAGCTTTCTTT
>TRBJ1-1|-|TRBV5-1|-
CASSLARGGLDTEAFF
TGCGCCAGCAGCTTGGCCCGCGGGGGGCTGGACACTGAAGCTTTCTTT
>TRBJ2-3|-|TRBV15|-
CATSRPGAADTQYF
TGTGCCACCAGCAGACCGGGGGCGGCAGATACGCAGTATTTT
>TRBJ2-5|few|TRBV12-3/TRBV12-4|TRBD2
CASSLGSGSIQETQYF
TGTGCCAGCAGTTTAGGAAGCGGGAGTATACAAGAGACCCAGTACTTC
>TRBJ1-4|-|TRBV18|-
CASSPYDGTTNEKLFF
TGTGCCAGCTCACCATACGACGGAACTACAAATGAAAAACTGTTTTTT
>TRBJ1-5|few|TRBV7-9|-
CASSLDGWLNQPQHF
TGTGCCAGCAGCTTAGACGGATGGCTAAATCAGCCCCAGCATTTT
>TRBJ2-4|once|TRBV11-2|TRBD2
CASSSLTSGGTAKNIQYF
TGTGCCAGCAGCTCACTGACTAGCGGGGGGACGGCCAAAAACATTCAGTACTTC
>TRBJ2-7|few|TRBV2|TRBD1
CASSDTGVSYEQYF
TGTGCCAGCAGTGACACAGGGGTTAGCTACGAGCAGTACTTC
>TRBJ1-2|-|TRBV30|TRBD1
CAWATGDGCGYTF
TGTGCCTGGGCCACAGGGGACGGCTGTGGCTACACCTTC